This entry lists 7 T cell receptor beta chains sequenced from one sample in a study of T cell clonotyping in hematopoietic cell transplantation. The time point here: recipient sample about 28 days before transplant, after cytoreduction. Sequencing was performed with immunoSEQ multiplex PCR; in TCRdb, only in-frame clones are kept and a portion is missing. The table records around 9,100 clones, around 85% of them present only once. This sample comprised peripheral blood mononuclear cells, obtained before stem cell transplant. Receptor source: a man between 60 and 75 years old with acute myeloid leukemia. Some clones in this sample may be carry-over from other donors' samples.

CDR3 sequence: CASSSGGGGFYEQYF. The CDR3 coding sequence is TGTGCCAGCAGCTCCGGCGGCGGGGGGTTTTACGAGCAGTACTTC. This chain connects TRBV7-8 to TRBJ2-7; 8 nucleotides line up with TRBD2. Germline assignment: CDR1 SGHVS and CDR2 FQNEAQ. The CDR3 runs to 15 residues. Unmatched junction bases numbered 9, after V lost 4 bases and J lost 4 bases.

This clone has just a few counts. The J gene is TRBJ1-5, the V gene TRBV19; possible D gene TRBD1, 5 bases. Deletions cut 4 bases from V and 6 bases from J, with 19 bases between. The germline gives CDR1 LNHDA, CDR2 SQIVND (reference sequence). This CDR3 has 16 amino acids. The CDR3 is CASSKGTGAAAQPQHF. The CDR3, as DNA: TGTGCCAGTAGTAAGGGTACCGGGGCGGCGGCTCAGCCCCAGCATTTT. The full variable domain, completed using reference TRBV19 and TRBJ1-5, is DGGITQSPKYLFRKEGQNVTLSCEQNLNHDAMYWYRQDPGQGLRLIYYSQIVNDFQKGDIAEGYSVSREKKESFPLTVTSAQKNPTAFYLCASSKGTGAAAQPQHFGDGTRLSIL.

This chain connects TRBV28 to TRBJ1-2, with a weak D call TRBD1 (5 bases). The CDR3 spans 14 residues. Germline CDR1 and CDR2: MDHEN and SYDVKM. V lost 5 bases and J lost 3, with 13 bases in between. CDR3 DNA sequence: TGTGCCAGCAGTCCCCCTGGGACCGACTATGGCTACACCTTC. Amino acid sequence: CASSPPGTDYGYTF.

V is TRBV14 and J is TRBJ2-3; no definite D call. V lost 4 bases and J lost 0, with 14 bases in between. CDR1 and CDR2 (germline): SGHDN, FVKESK. This CDR3 has 16 residues. The CDR3 loop reads CASSLEWASSTDTQYF. The CDR3 region has the DNA TGTGCCAGCAGCCTCGAATGGGCATCTAGCACAGATACGCAGTATTTT.

This clone was found once. V is TRBV30 and J is TRBJ2-1; 9 bases agree with TRBD2. Losses at the gene ends were 4 bases for V and 9 bases for J; bases not matched to a gene: 4. The CDR3 spans 12 residues. Germline V CDR1 and CDR2: GTSNPN, SVGIG (reference sequence). The CDR3 spells CAWTSGMIEQFF. The DNA of the CDR3 is TGTGCCTGGACTAGCGGGATGATTGAGCAGTTCTTC.

This chain connects TRBV7-3 to TRBJ1-6, with D possibly being TRBD1 (6 bases). In germline, CDR1 is SGHTA, CDR2 FQGTGA. V was clipped by 4 bases and J by 5 bases, with 12 bases between them. The length of the CDR3 is 15 residues. CDR3 in DNA: TGTGCCAGCAGCTCACAGGGTGGCGATAATTCACCCCTCCACTTT. As protein: CASSSQGGDNSPLHF. The complete variable domain, with remaining parts taken from reference TRBV7-3 and TRBJ1-6, reads GAGVSQTPSNKVTEKGKYVELRCDPISGHTALYWYRQSLGQGPEFLIYFQGTGAADDSGLPNDRFFAVRPEGSVSTLKIQRTERGDSAVYLCASSSQGGDNSPLHFGNGTRLTVT.

The chain has TRBV19 and TRBJ2-7, with TRBD1 identical over 12 bases. With V trimmed by 5 bases and J by 4 bases, 9 bases remained unmatched. The CDR3 sequence is 16 residues long. CDR1 LNHDA and CDR2 SQIVND come from the germline V gene (reference sequence). Here the CDR3 DNA reads TGTGCCAGTAGTGCCACCGGGACAGGGGGCTCGTACGAGCAGTACTTC. This sequence encodes CASSATGTGGSYEQYF.